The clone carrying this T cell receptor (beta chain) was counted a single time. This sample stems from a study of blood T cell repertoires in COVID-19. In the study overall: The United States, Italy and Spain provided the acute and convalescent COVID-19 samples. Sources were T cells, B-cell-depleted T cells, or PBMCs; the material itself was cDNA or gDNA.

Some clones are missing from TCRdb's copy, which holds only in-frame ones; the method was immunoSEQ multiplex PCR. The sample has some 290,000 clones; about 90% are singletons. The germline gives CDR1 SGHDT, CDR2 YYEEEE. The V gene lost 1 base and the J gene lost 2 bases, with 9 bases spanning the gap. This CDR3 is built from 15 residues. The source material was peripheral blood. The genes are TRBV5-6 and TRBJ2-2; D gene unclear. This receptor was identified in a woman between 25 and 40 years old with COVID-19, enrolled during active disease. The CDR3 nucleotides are TGTGCCAGCAGCTTGTCTACGGTAAACACCGGGGAGCTGTTTTTT. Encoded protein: CASSLSTVNTGELFF.